This T cell receptor beta chain derives from a study of CD8 T cells in Susac syndrome. Bulk CD8+ and CD4+ cells came from magnetic negative isolation; CD8+ TEMRA by FACS. V lost 10 bases and J 10 bases, leaving 23 bases between the germline ends. Germline V lookup: CDR1 SNHLY, CDR2 FYNNEI. This CDR3 has 14 residues. With random hexamers, reverse transcription was performed on about 0.45 to 1 ug of RNA. Multiplex immunoSEQ PCR targeted 54 Vbeta and 13 Jbeta TCR beta segments. MiXCR, applied by TCRdb to the immunoSEQ multiplex PCR reads, yields one record per CDR3 protein. The sample includes fewer than 350,000 distinct CDR3 sequences, about 91% seen only once; the top ten take 0.065%.

V is TRBV2 and J is TRBJ2-1; D uncertain. Sequences were obtained from CD4+ T cells from PBMCs. The receptor was derived from a human donor with multiple sclerosis. This CDR3 reads CATTSRPRHGEQFF. CDR3 DNA: TGTGCCACCACTTCACGGCCCCGGCATGGCGAGCAGTTCTTC.